This TCR beta chain was sequenced during a study of OX40 agonist ivuxolimab in advanced cancers. Overall study: While on treatment, patients had intravenous ivuxolimab at 0.01 to 10 mg/kg every 2 weeks. Study-level findings and limits: Within 6 weeks, CD4+ and CD8+ blood T cells expanded clonally at 0.1 to 3.0 mg/kg.

Clones were sequenced by immunoSEQ multiplex PCR, and TCRdb holds only the in-frame ones, with some missing. The sample holds nearly 95,000 clones; 94% are singletons and the top ten take 2% to 3%. The study sampled blood at baseline, cycle 4 day 1, and cycle 7 day 1. In the case of this clone: Its antigen is as yet unknown.

Specimen: CD4+ or CD8+ T cells sorted from blood, collected in a trial of the OX40 agonist ivuxolimab. The clonotype originates from an adult with an advanced solid tumor such as melanoma, head and neck, liver or kidney cancer.

The CDR3 loop is CASRDLPAYGYTF. CDR3 nucleotide sequence: TGTGCCAGCCGGGACCTACCGGCCTATGGCTACACCTTC. The V gene is TRBV5-8, the J gene TRBJ1-2; perhaps TRBD1 as D (5 bases). The germline V and J ends were trimmed by 7 bases and 4 bases, with 14 bases remaining between them. Germline V CDR1 and CDR2: SGHTS, YDEGEE. This CDR3 contains 13 residues.